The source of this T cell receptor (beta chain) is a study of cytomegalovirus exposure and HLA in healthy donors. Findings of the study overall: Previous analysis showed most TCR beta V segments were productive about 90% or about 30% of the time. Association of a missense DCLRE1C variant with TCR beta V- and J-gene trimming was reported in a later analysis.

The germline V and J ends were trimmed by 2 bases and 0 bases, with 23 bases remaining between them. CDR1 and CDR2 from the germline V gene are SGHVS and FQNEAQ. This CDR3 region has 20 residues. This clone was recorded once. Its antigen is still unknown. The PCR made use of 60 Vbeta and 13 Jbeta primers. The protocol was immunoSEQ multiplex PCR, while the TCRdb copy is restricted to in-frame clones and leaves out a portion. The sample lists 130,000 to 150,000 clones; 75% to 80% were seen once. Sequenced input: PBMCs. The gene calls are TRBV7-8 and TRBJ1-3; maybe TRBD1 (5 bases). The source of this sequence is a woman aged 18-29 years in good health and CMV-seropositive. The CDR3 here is CASSLHSFRGGSYSGNTIYF. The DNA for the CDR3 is TGTGCCAGCAGCTTACATTCTTTTAGGGGCGGAAGCTACTCTGGAAACACCATATATTTT.